The TCR beta chain under discussion was sequenced for a study of CD8 T cells in ankylosing spondylitis. General observations from the study: What seemed typical of ankylosing spondylitis blood was a TCR beta motif built from about 8 highly homologous variants.

Libraries for TCR beta were made by quantitative 5'-RACE with molecular barcodes. One entry per CDR3 protein, called by TCRdb with MiXCR from the 5' RACE reads. This sample has about 360,000 distinct CDR3 sequences; 20% to 25% occur once, and the top ten carry about an eighth. As regards this clonotype: The antigen is undetermined.

With 5 bases removed from V and 6 bases from J, the gap between germline ends came to 19 bases. There are 15 residues in the CDR3. The sequenced material came from blood, either unsorted or a sorted T cell fraction (not recorded which). This clonotype was sampled from a male donor with ankylosing spondylitis or in good health (not recorded which). V is TRBV12-3 or TRBV12-4 and J is TRBJ2-5, with D tentatively TRBD2 (5 bases). CDR3 in DNA: TGTGCCAGCAGTATTGAGGGAACTCCGGCTCAGACCCAGTACTTC. Translating gives CASSIEGTPAQTQYF.